A single sample is the source of the 32 T cell receptor beta chains below, sequenced in a study of cytomegalovirus exposure and HLA in healthy donors. PCR was performed using 60 Vbeta and 13 Jbeta primers. Generated by immunoSEQ multiplex PCR, the TCRdb table keeps only in-frame clones and is missing some. Of 65,000 to 85,000 clones detected, just over 85% appear once; the ten largest clones hold 2%. The sequenced sample consisted of PBMCs. These receptors all stem from a woman in her thirties in good health and CMV-seronegative.

This sequence joins TRBV11-2 and TRBJ1-1; 7 nucleotides line up with TRBD1. This CDR3 contains 16 residues. Per the germline V gene, CDR1 is SGHAT and CDR2 is FQNNGV. Trimming cost V 7 bases and J 0 bases; bases outside gene matches: 11. The CDR3 is CASTGRQGVMNTEAFF. DNA of the CDR3: TGTGCCAGCACCGGAAGACAGGGAGTTATGAACACTGAAGCTTTCTTT.

The sample holds a few counts of this clone. V gene TRBV4-3 combines with J gene TRBJ2-2, with D possibly matching TRBD2 (5 bases). V gave up 2 bases and J gave up 6 bases, with 13 bases separating them. CDR3 length: 15 amino acids. Germline-derived CDR1 and CDR2 are LGHNA and YSLEER. The CDR3 DNA reads as TGCGCCAGCAGCCAATCCGGGATTGGGCCCGGGGAGCTGTTTTTT. Translating it yields CASSQSGIGPGELFF.

This clone has just a few counts. This rearrangement joins TRBV15 to TRBJ2-3, with 7 bases matching TRBD2. The CDR3 runs to 16 residues. V lost 0 bases to trimming and J lost 4 bases; unmatched junction nucleotides: 7. CDR1 LNHNV and CDR2 YYDKDF come from the germline V gene (reference sequence). CDR3 in DNA: TGTGCCACCAGCAGAGATGGGGAGGGGCGCGCAGATACGCAGTATTTT. This codes for CATSRDGEGRADTQYF.

The rearrangement links TRBV19 to TRBJ1-2; TRBD1 might be the D (6 bases). Germline V lookup: CDR1 LNHDA, CDR2 SQIVND (reference sequence). The CDR3 runs 12 residues. The ends were cut back, 8 bases at V and 3 bases at J, with 10 bases in the middle. In DNA form, the CDR3 reads TGTGCCAGTGACGACAGGTACTATGGCTACACCTTC. It specifies CASDDRYYGYTF.

This chain uses TRBV11-3 with TRBJ1-4, with D hard to call. V lost 0 bases and J lost 6, with 5 bases in between. The CDR3 is 13 amino acids. Germline-derived CDR1 and CDR2 are SGHNT and YENEEA. In DNA, the CDR3 is TGTGCCAGCAGCTTAGACGGGGATGAAAAACTGTTTTTT. Amino acids: CASSLDGDEKLFF.

The chain employs TRBV19 and TRBJ1-4; TRBD1 is a possible D gene (6 bases). The germline V gene has CDR1 LNHDA and CDR2 SQIVND (reference sequence). The CDR3 runs 15 residues. V was cut by 4 bases and J by 6 bases, with 15 bases left in between. CDR3 loop: CASSTPGAGYEKLFF. CDR3 sequence (DNA): TGTGCCAGTAGTACACCAGGGGCAGGATATGAAAAACTGTTTTTT.

The rearrangement uses TRBV18 and TRBJ1-5, with TRBD1 matching over 9 bases. The CDR3 has 16 amino acids. The germline CDR1 and CDR2 sequences are KGHSH and LQKENI. Trimming took 6 bases from V and 5 from J; bases not matched to a gene: 11. The CDR3 loop reads CASSLSGTGSYQPQHF. The DNA for the CDR3 is TGTGCCAGCTCTCTGTCCGGGACAGGGAGCTATCAGCCCCAGCATTTT.

The chain carries TRBV30 and TRBJ1-1, with D unclear. V was pared by 2 bases and J by 5 bases, with 15 bases between. The CDR3 is 14 residues long. The germline gives CDR1 GTSNPN, CDR2 SVGIG (reference sequence). The CDR3 DNA is TGTGCCTGGAGTATGGGCCCGGCGGGGACTGAAGCTTTCTTT. Translating it yields CAWSMGPAGTEAFF.

The CDR3 loop reads CASSFGDRIGYEQYF. The DNA of the CDR3 is TGTGCCAGTAGTTTCGGGGACAGGATTGGCTACGAGCAGTACTTC. The chain has TRBV19 and TRBJ2-7, with TRBD1 matching 8 bases. Germline assignment: CDR1 LNHDA and CDR2 SQIVND (reference sequence). V was pared by 5 bases and J by 3 bases, with 9 bases of the junction left unmatched. The CDR3 is 15 residues long.

V usage is TRBV9 and J usage is TRBJ2-7; TRBD2 matches at 15 bases. J was trimmed by 2 bases and V by 4 bases; bases with no gene match: 7. The CDR3 length is 17 residues. Germline-derived CDR1 and CDR2 are SGDLS and YYNGEE. The CDR3 reads CASSPGLAGGVPYEQYF. The CDR3 DNA sequence: TGTGCCAGCAGCCCAGGACTAGCGGGAGGGGTACCCTACGAGCAGTACTTC.

The chain carries TRBV4-3 and TRBJ2-7, with D tentatively TRBD2 (6 bases). V dropped 4 bases and J dropped 4 bases, with 17 bases sitting between them. CDR3 length equals 15 residues. Germline CDR1 and CDR2: LGHNA and YSLEER. The CDR3 region is CASSLKDGDFYEQYF. The CDR3 region has the DNA TGCGCCAGCAGCCTTAAGGACGGGGACTTTTACGAGCAGTACTTC.

The chain has TRBV7-9 and TRBJ1-2; 7 bases fit TRBD1. The CDR3 spans 16 residues. Germline CDR1 reads SEHNR; CDR2 reads FQNEAQ (reference sequence). V shed 1 base and J 1 base; nucleotides not matched to a gene: 6. As DNA, the CDR3 is TGTGCCAGCAGCTTAGTACAGGGGCGGAGTAACTATGGCTACACCTTC. It codes for CASSLVQGRSNYGYTF.

J is TRBJ2-2 and V is TRBV9; possible D gene TRBD1, 6 bases. Germline V CDR1 and CDR2: SGDLS, YYNGEE. This CDR3 contains 16 residues. V was pared by 1 base and J by 1 base, with 11 bases between. The CDR3 protein is CASSVMGHQNTGELFF. The DNA for the CDR3 is TGTGCCAGCAGCGTAATGGGACACCAGAACACCGGGGAGCTGTTTTTT.

The chain carries TRBV2 and TRBJ2-1, with D perhaps TRBD2 (6 bases). Deletions cut 3 bases from V and 6 bases from J, with 15 bases between. Germline V gene data show CDR1 as SNHLY and CDR2 as FYNNEI. CDR3 length equals 15 residues. The CDR3 is CASSEGGLSSNEQFF. CDR3 in DNA: TGTGCCAGCAGTGAGGGGGGACTTAGTAGCAATGAGCAGTTCTTC.

This chain uses TRBV18 with TRBJ1-5; D gene unclear. The V end was cut by 6 bases, the J end by 3 bases, with 9 bases between. Germline assignment: CDR1 KGHSH and CDR2 LQKENI. The CDR3 is 13 amino acids. CDR3 bases: TGTGCCAGCTCCCCCGGTCTCAATCAGCCCCAGCATTTT. This translates into CASSPGLNQPQHF.

V is TRBV29-1 and J is TRBJ2-3, with D tentatively TRBD1 (6 bases). The CDR3 extends over 14 amino acids. Germline CDR1 and CDR2: SQVTM and ANQGSEA. Trimming shortened V by 6 bases and J by 5 bases, and 18 bases separated the two germline ends. The CDR3 nucleotides are TGCAGCGTGATTGGACAGTCCCGACGAGATACGCAGTATTTT. Its translation: CSVIGQSRRDTQYF.

The chain is built from TRBV5-1 and TRBJ1-2; TRBD1 is a possible D gene (6 bases). Trimming removed 5 bases from V and 8 bases from J, with 19 bases in between. The CDR3 sequence is 14 residues long. Germline lookup yields CDR1 SGHRS and CDR2 YFSETQ. The CDR3 loop reads CASRPTAGGEGYTF. The CDR3 nucleotides read TGCGCCAGCAGACCAACGGCGGGGGGCGAAGGCTACACCTTC.

The rearrangement links TRBV11-3 to TRBJ2-7, with TRBD2 matching over 14 bases. CDR1 is SGHNT and CDR2 is YENEEA in the germline V gene. V dropped 4 bases and J dropped 2; count of bases not matched to a gene: 10. The CDR3 has 18 amino acids. The CDR3 bases are TGTGCCAGCAGCTCCTTCGGGACTAGCGGGAGTAAGACCTACGAGCAGTACTTC. As protein: CASSSFGTSGSKTYEQYF.

V and J are TRBV30 and TRBJ1-1; D uncertain. CDR3 size: 13 residues. Deletions cut 2 bases from V and 5 bases from J, with 12 bases between. From germline, CDR1 is GTSNPN and CDR2 SVGIG (reference sequence). CDR3 nucleotides: TGTGCCTGGAGTCCTTATGGCTCGACTGAAGCTTTCTTT. It yields the protein CAWSPYGSTEAFF. Full variable domain (outside the CDR3, taken from reference TRBV30 and TRBJ1-1): SQTIHQWPATLVQPVGSPLSLECTVEGTSNPNLYWYRQAAGRGLQLLFYSVGIGQISSEVPQNLSASRPQDRQFILSSKKLLLSDSGFYLCAWSPYGSTEAFFGQGTRLTVV.

The chain recombines TRBV14 with TRBJ1-2, with D unclear. The V gene lost 0 bases and the J gene lost 2 bases, with 10 bases spanning the gap. The CDR3 sequence is 15 residues long. Germline V gives CDR1 SGHDN, CDR2 FVKESK. The CDR3 DNA reads as TGTGCCAGCAGCCAAGAATCGGGGATGAACTATGGCTACACCTTC. It codes for CASSQESGMNYGYTF.

The rearrangement joins TRBV2 to TRBJ2-4; 8 nucleotides align to TRBD1. The CDR3 is made up of 17 amino acids. Trimming took 8 bases from V and 0 from J; bases not matched to a gene: 12. CDR1 and CDR2 (germline): SNHLY, FYNNEI. In DNA form, the CDR3 reads TGTGCCAGCCAAACCCCCGTAACAGGGGGAGCCAAAAACATTCAGTACTTC. It yields the protein CASQTPVTGGAKNIQYF. Looking up the rest from reference TRBV2 and TRBJ2-4 gives the full variable domain: EPEVTQTPSHQVTQMGQEVILRCVPISNHLYFYWYRQILGQKVEFLVSFYNNEISEKSEIFDDQFSVERPDGSNFTLKIRSTKLEDSAMYFCASQTPVTGGAKNIQYFGAGTRLSVL.

The chain uses TRBV2 and TRBJ2-3, with 12 bases fitting TRBD2. Germline V lookup: CDR1 SNHLY, CDR2 FYNNEI. The length of the CDR3 is 15 residues. The V segment lost 4 bases and the J segment 6 bases; nucleotides outside the gene matches: 5. CDR3 nucleotide sequence: TGTGCCAGCAGTGTACGAACTAGCGGGGGGGATACGCAGTATTTT. It is translated as CASSVRTSGGDTQYF.

V and J are TRBV30 and TRBJ1-2, with D maybe TRBD1 (5 bases). The CDR3 is made up of 13 amino acids. Trimming cost V 4 bases and J 6 bases, with 15 bases left between them. CDR1 is GTSNPN, CDR2 SVGIG, per germline (reference sequence). CDR3 protein: CAWTGGEWNGYTF. The CDR3, as DNA: TGTGCCTGGACTGGAGGGGAATGGAATGGCTACACCTTC.

The CDR3 region is CASSFSGGTEAFF. Written as DNA, the CDR3 is TGTGCCAGCAGCTTTTCAGGGGGGACTGAAGCTTTCTTT. The chain links TRBV5-5 to TRBJ1-1; 7 bases line up with TRBD1. In germline, CDR1 is SGHKS, CDR2 YYEKEE (reference sequence). The CDR3 contains 13 residues. J was trimmed by 5 bases and V by 2 bases; bases with no gene match: 3.

The gene calls are TRBV7-9 and TRBJ1-3, with D unclear. The CDR3 contains 15 residues. Germline-derived CDR1 and CDR2 are SEHNR and FQNEAQ (reference sequence). V shed 3 bases and J shed 0 bases, with 9 bases lying between them. CDR3 in amino acids: CASSFLMSSGNTIYF. The CDR3 bases are TGTGCCAGCAGCTTCCTCATGAGCTCTGGAAACACCATATATTTT.

This CDR3 reads CASSQEIRVQETQYF. CDR3 in DNA: TGTGCCAGCAGCCAAGAGATCCGCGTACAAGAGACCCAGTACTTC. This chain connects TRBV4-2 to TRBJ2-5; no definite D call. The V gene's germline CDR1 is LGHNA and CDR2 YNFKEQ. V lost 0 bases, J lost 2 bases, and 10 bases lay in between. CDR3 size: 15 residues.

This clone was seen a single time. The V gene is TRBV10-2, the J gene TRBJ2-1; D perhaps matches TRBD1 (5 bases). The CDR3 contains 14 residues. Looked up from germline, CDR1 is WSHSY and CDR2 is SAAADI. Trimming pared 7 bases from V and 10 bases from J, leaving 20 bases between. The CDR3 DNA is TGCGCCAGCACCTCCTCGACAGCCTCTGGGGAGCAGTTCTTC. Protein sequence: CASTSSTASGEQFF.

The chain is built from TRBV11-3 and TRBJ1-4, with 7 nucleotides matching TRBD1. Germline V gene data show CDR1 as SGHNT and CDR2 as YENEEA. The V gene end was trimmed by 3 bases and the J gene end by 1 base; junction bases not matched to a gene: 5. The CDR3 spans 16 residues. The CDR3 DNA is TGTGCCAGCAGCTTCAACAGGGGAGGAACTAATGAAAAACTGTTTTTT. Amino acids: CASSFNRGGTNEKLFF.

The gene calls are TRBV2 and TRBJ1-5; 9 positions agree with TRBD1. Germline-derived CDR1 and CDR2 are SNHLY and FYNNEI. V lost 7 bases, J lost 7 bases, and 8 bases stayed unmatched. The length of the CDR3 is 14 residues. In nucleotides, the CDR3 is TGTGCCAGCACGCAGGACAGGGGAATACAGCCCCAGCATTTT. It specifies CASTQDRGIQPQHF. Full variable domain (remainder filled in from reference TRBV2 and TRBJ1-5): EPEVTQTPSHQVTQMGQEVILRCVPISNHLYFYWYRQILGQKVEFLVSFYNNEISEKSEIFDDQFSVERPDGSNFTLKIRSTKLEDSAMYFCASTQDRGIQPQHFGDGTRLSIL.

The chain recombines TRBV5-1 with TRBJ2-7, with D maybe TRBD2 (7 bases). With 4 bases removed from V and 1 base from J, the gap between germline ends came to 15 bases. The germline V gene encodes CDR1 SGHRS and CDR2 YFSETQ. The CDR3 runs to 15 residues. CDR3 nucleotide sequence: TGCGCCAGCAGCCGCGGAGGGGGGGAATCCTACGAGCAGTACTTC. This sequence encodes CASSRGGGESYEQYF. Combining the CDR3 with reference TRBV5-1 and TRBJ2-7 gives the whole variable domain KAGVTQTPRYLIKTRGQQVTLSCSPISGHRSVSWYQQTPGQGLQFLFEYFSETQRNKGNFPGRFSGRQFSNSRSEMNVSTLELGDSALYLCASSRGGGESYEQYFGPGTRLTVT.

V and J are TRBV9 and TRBJ1-1; 9 bases match TRBD1. The V gene end was trimmed by 3 bases and the J gene end by 3 bases; junction bases not matched to a gene: 6. The CDR3 runs 15 residues. The germline CDR1 and CDR2 sequences are SGDLS and YYNGEE. In nucleotides, the CDR3 is TGTGCCAGCAGCGCAGGGGGACAGGGCTACACTGAAGCTTTCTTT. As protein: CASSAGGQGYTEAFF. Full variable domain (missing parts from reference TRBV9 and TRBJ1-1): DSGVTQTPKHLITATGQRVTLRCSPRSGDLSVYWYQQSLDQGLQFLIQYYNGEERAKGNILERFSAQQFPDLHSELNLSSLELGDSALYFCASSAGGQGYTEAFFGQGTRLTVV.

J is TRBJ1-5 and V is TRBV28; 8 nucleotides align to TRBD1. This CDR3 is 15 amino acids long. Germline CDR1 reads MDHEN; CDR2 reads SYDVKM. The ends lost 2 bases at V and 4 bases at J; junction bases unmatched: 4. The CDR3 bases are TGTGCCAGCAGTTTAATCACAGGGGGTAATCAGCCCCAGCATTTT. Translated, it gives CASSLITGGNQPQHF.